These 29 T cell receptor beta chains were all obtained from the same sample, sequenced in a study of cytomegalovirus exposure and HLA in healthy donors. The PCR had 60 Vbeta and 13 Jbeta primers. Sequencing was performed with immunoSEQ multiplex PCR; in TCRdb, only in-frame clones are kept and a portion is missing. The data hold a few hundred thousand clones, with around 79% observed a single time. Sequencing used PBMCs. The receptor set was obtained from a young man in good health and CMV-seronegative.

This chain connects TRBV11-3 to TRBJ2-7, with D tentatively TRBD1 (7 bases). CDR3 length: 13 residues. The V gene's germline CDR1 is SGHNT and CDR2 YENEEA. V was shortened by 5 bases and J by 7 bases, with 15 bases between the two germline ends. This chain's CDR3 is CASSPPGGREQYF. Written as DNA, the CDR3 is TGTGCCAGCAGCCCCCCAGGGGGGCGTGAGCAGTACTTC.

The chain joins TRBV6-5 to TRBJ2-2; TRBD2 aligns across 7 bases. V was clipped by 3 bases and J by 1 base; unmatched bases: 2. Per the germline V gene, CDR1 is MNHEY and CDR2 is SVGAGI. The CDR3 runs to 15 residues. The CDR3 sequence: CASSYSSGNTGELFF. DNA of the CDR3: TGTGCCAGCAGTTATTCTAGCGGGAACACCGGGGAGCTGTTTTTT.

CDR3 sequence (DNA): TGTGCCAGCAGTTTTGAGCAGGTACAGTACTTC. The encoded protein is CASSFEQVQYF. V gene TRBV28 combines with J gene TRBJ2-7; no firm D call. Germline values: CDR1 MDHEN, CDR2 SYDVKM. The V gene lost 3 bases and the J gene lost 10 bases, with 10 bases spanning the gap. The CDR3 length is 11 residues.

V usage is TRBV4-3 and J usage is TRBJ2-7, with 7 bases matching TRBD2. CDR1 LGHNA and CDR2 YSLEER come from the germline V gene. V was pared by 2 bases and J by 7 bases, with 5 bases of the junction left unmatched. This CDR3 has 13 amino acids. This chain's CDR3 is CASSQSPGGEQYF. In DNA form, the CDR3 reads TGCGCCAGCAGCCAAAGTCCGGGGGGAGAGCAGTACTTC.

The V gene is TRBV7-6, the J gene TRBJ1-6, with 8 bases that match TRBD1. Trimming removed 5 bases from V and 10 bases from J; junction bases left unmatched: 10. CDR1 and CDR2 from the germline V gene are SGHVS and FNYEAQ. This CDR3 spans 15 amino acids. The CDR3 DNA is TGTGCCAGCAGCGAGTATCAGGGGGCGGACTCACCCCTCCACTTT. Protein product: CASSEYQGADSPLHF.

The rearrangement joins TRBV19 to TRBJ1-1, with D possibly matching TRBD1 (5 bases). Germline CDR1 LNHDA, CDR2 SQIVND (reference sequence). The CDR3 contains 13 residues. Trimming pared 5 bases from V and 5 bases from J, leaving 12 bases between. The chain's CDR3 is CASSFQGRTEAFF. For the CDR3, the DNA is TGTGCCAGTAGTTTCCAGGGAAGGACTGAAGCTTTCTTT.

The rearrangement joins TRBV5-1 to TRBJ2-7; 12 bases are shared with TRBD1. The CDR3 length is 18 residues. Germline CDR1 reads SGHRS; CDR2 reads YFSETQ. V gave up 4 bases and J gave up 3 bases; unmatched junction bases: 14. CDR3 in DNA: TGCGCCAGCAGCCTTGAAGGGACAGGGGGCTCGTTCATCTACGAGCAGTACTTC. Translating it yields CASSLEGTGGSFIYEQYF.

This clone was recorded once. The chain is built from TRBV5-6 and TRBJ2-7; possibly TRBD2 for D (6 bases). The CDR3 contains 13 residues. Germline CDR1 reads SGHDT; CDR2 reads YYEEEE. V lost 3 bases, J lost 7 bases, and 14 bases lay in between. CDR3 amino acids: CASSWDLKGEQYF. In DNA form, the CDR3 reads TGTGCCAGCAGCTGGGACTTAAAAGGGGAGCAGTACTTC.

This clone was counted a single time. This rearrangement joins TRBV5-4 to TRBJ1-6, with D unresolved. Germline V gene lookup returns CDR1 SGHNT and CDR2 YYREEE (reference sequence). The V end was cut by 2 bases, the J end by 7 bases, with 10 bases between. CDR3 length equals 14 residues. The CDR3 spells CASSLFRTNSPLHF. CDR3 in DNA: TGTGCCAGCAGCTTATTCAGAACCAATTCACCCCTCCACTTT. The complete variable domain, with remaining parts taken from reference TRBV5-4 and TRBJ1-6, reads ETGVTQSPTHLIKTRGQQVTLRCSSQSGHNTVSWYQQALGQGPQFIFQYYREEENGRGNFPPRFSGLQFPNYSSELNVNALELDDSALYLCASSLFRTNSPLHFGNGTRLTVT.

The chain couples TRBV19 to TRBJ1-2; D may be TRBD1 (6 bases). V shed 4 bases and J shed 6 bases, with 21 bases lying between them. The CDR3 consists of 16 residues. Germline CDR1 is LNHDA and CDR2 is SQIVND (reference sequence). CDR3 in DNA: TGTGCCAGTAGTACCCCCTTTGGGCAGGGGAGTAATGGCTACACCTTC. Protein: CASSTPFGQGSNGYTF. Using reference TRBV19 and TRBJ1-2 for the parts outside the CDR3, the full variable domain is DGGITQSPKYLFRKEGQNVTLSCEQNLNHDAMYWYRQDPGQGLRLIYYSQIVNDFQKGDIAEGYSVSREKKESFPLTVTSAQKNPTAFYLCASSTPFGQGSNGYTFGSGTRLTVV.

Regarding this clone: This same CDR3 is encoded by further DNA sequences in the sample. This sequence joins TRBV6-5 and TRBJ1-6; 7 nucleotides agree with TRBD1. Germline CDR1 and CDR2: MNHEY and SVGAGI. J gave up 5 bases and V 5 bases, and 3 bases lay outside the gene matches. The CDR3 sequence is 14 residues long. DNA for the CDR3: TGTGCCAGCAGTCAGACAGGGAATAATTCACCCCTCCACTTT. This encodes CASSQTGNNSPLHF.

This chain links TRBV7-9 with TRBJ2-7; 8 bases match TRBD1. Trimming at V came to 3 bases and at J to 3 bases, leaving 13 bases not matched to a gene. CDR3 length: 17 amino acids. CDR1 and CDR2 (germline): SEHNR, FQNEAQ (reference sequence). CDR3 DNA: TGTGCCAGCAGCTTGGGGACAGGAGCCTATACGAACTACGAGCAGTACTTC. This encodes CASSLGTGAYTNYEQYF.

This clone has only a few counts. In DNA form, the CDR3 reads TGCAGTGCTAGCAGAAGTGAAAAACTGTTTTTT. Protein: CSASRSEKLFF. The chain joins TRBV20-1 to TRBJ1-4; D is uncertain. This CDR3 has 11 amino acids. The V and J ends lost 3 bases and 7 bases respectively, with 6 bases between them. Germline loops: CDR1 DFQATT, CDR2 SNEGSKA (reference sequence).

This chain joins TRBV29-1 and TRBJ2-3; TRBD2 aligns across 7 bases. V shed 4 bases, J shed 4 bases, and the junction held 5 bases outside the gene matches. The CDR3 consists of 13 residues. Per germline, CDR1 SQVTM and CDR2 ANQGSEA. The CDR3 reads CSVGEGIADTQYF. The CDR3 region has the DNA TGCAGCGTTGGGGAGGGTATCGCAGATACGCAGTATTTT.

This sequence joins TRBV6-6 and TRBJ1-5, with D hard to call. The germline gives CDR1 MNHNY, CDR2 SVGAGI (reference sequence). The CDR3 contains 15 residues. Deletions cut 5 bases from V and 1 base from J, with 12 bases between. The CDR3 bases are TGTGCCAGCAGTCTGGACTTCAAGAGCAATCAGCCCCAGCATTTT. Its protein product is CASSLDFKSNQPQHF.

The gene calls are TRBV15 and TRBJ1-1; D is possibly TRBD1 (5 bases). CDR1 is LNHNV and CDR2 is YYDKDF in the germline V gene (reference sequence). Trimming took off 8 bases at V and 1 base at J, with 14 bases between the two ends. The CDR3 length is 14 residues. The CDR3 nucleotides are TGTGCCACCGGAACAGGATCTTCGAACACTGAAGCTTTCTTT. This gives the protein CATGTGSSNTEAFF.

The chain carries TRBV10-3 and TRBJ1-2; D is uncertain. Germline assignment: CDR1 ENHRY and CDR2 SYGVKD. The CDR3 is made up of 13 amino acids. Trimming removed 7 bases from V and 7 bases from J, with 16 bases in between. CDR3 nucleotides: TGTGCCATCAAGCCGGACCAGCGGAGTGGCTACACCTTC. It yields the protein CAIKPDQRSGYTF.

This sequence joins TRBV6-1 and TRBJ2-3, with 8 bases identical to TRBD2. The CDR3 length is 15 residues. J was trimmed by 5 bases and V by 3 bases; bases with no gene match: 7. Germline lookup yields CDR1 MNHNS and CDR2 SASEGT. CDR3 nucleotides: TGTGCCAGCAGTGACACGGCGGGAGGTAAAGATACGCAGTATTTT. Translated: CASSDTAGGKDTQYF.

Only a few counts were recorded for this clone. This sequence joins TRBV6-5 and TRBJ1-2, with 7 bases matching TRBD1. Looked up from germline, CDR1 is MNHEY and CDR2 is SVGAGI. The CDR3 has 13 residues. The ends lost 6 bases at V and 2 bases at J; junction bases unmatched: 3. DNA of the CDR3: TGTGCCAGCAGCACGACAGGGAACTATGGCTACACCTTC. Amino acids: CASSTTGNYGYTF.

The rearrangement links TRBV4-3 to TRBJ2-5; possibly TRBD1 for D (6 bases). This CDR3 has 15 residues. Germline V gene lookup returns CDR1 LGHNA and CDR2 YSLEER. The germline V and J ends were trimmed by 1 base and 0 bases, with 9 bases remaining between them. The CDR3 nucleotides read TGCGCCAGCAGCCAAGGGACAGCTTACCAAGAGACCCAGTACTTC. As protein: CASSQGTAYQETQYF.

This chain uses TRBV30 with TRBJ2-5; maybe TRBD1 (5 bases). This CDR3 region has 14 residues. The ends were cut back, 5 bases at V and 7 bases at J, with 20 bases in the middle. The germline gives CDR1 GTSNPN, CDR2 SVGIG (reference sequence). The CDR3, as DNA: TGTGCCTGGGTGGCCTCTGGTGCCCAGGGGACCCAGTACTTC. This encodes CAWVASGAQGTQYF.

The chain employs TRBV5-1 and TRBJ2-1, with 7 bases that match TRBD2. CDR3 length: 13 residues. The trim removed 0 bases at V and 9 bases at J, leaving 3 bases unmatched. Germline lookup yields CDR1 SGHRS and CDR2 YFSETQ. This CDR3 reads CASSLAASGEQFF. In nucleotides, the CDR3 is TGCGCCAGCAGCTTGGCCGCTAGCGGTGAGCAGTTCTTC.

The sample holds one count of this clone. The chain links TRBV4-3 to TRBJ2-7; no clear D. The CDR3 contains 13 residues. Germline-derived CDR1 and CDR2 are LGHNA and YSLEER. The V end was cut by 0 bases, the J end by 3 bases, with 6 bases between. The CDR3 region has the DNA TGCGCCAGCAGCCAAGATATTGTCTACGAGCAGTACTTC. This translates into CASSQDIVYEQYF.

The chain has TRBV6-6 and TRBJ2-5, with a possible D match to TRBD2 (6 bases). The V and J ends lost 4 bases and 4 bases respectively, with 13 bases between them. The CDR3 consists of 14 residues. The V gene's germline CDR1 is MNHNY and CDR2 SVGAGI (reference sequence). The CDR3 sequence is CASSSQGGIETQYF. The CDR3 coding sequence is TGTGCCAGCAGTTCTCAGGGAGGAATAGAGACCCAGTACTTC.

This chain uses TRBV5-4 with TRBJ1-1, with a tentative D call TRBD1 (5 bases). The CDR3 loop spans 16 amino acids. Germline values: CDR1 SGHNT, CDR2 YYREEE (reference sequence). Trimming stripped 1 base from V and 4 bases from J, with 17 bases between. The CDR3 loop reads CASSLPPQGSATEAFF. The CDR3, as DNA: TGTGCCAGCAGCTTGCCCCCCCAGGGAAGCGCCACTGAAGCTTTCTTT.

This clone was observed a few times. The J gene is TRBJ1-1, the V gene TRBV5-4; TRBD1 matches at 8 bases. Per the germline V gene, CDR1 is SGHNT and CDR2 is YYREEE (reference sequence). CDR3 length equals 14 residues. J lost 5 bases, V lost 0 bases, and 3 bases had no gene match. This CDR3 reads CASSLADRETEAFF. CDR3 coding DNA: TGTGCCAGCAGCTTGGCGGACAGGGAAACTGAAGCTTTCTTT.

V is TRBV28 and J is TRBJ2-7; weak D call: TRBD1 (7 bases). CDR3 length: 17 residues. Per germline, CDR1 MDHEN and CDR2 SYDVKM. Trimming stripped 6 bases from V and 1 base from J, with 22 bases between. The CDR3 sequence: CASSPSGETGISYEQYF. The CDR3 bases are TGTGCCAGCAGCCCTTCGGGGGAGACAGGGATTTCCTACGAGCAGTACTTC.

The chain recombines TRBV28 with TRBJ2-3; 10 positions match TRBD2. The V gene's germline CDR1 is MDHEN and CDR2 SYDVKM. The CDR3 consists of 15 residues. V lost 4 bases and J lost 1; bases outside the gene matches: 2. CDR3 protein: CASSSGTSGTDTQYF. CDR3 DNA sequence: TGTGCCAGCAGTTCCGGGACTAGCGGCACAGATACGCAGTATTTT.

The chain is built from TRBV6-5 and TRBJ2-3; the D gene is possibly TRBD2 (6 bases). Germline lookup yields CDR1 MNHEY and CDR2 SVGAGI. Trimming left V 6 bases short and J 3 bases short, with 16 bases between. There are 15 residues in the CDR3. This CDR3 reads CASRRLAIGTDTQYF. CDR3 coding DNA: TGTGCCAGCAGGAGGCTAGCGATCGGGACAGATACGCAGTATTTT.